The 20 T cell receptor beta chains listed next were all sequenced from one sample in a study of OX40 agonist ivuxolimab in advanced cancers. TCRdb's copy holds only in-frame clones and misses some; the assay was immunoSEQ multiplex PCR. Of about 20,000 clones detected, roughly 90% appear once; the ten largest clones hold around 25%. The material sequenced was CD4+ or CD8+ T cells sorted from blood, taken in a trial of the OX40 agonist ivuxolimab. These TCRs come from an adult with an advanced solid tumor such as melanoma, head and neck, liver or kidney cancer.

V usage is TRBV7-8 and J usage is TRBJ1-1, with a weak D call TRBD1 (6 bases). CDR1 is SGHVS and CDR2 is FQNEAQ in the germline V gene. V shed 0 bases and J shed 4 bases, with 15 bases lying between them. The CDR3 loop spans 16 amino acids. The CDR3 DNA sequence: TGTGCCAGCAGCTTAGCGGGGGGACACCCGAGCACTGAAGCTTTCTTT. Translating it yields CASSLAGGHPSTEAFF.

The rearrangement joins TRBV29-1 to TRBJ2-1; D is uncertain. The CDR3 loop spans 10 amino acids. Germline-derived CDR1 and CDR2 are SQVTM and ANQGSEA. V lost 4 bases and J 9 bases, leaving 7 bases between the germline ends. CDR3 in amino acids: CSVVWGEQFF. In nucleotides, the CDR3 is TGCAGCGTTGTTTGGGGTGAGCAGTTCTTC.

This chain joins TRBV14 and TRBJ2-7; D gene unclear. Trimming pared 3 bases from V and 5 bases from J, leaving 5 bases between. Germline assignment: CDR1 SGHDN and CDR2 FVKESK. This CDR3 spans 11 amino acids. The CDR3 DNA reads as TGTGCCAGCAGCCAGGTGGACGAGCAGTACTTC. Its protein is CASSQVDEQYF.

J is TRBJ2-3 and V is TRBV27, with 14 nucleotides matching TRBD2. The CDR3 consists of 17 residues. Germline V gene data show CDR1 as MNHEY and CDR2 as SMNVEV (reference sequence). Trimming removed 5 bases from V and 7 bases from J; junction bases left unmatched: 11. CDR3 in DNA: TGTGCCAGCAGTACGCCCGGGACTAGCGGGAGAGGAAATACGCAGTATTTT. Translating gives CASSTPGTSGRGNTQYF.

This rearrangement joins TRBV4-1 to TRBJ1-5, with a possible D match to TRBD1 (5 bases). Germline V lookup: CDR1 MGHRA, CDR2 YSYEKL. Trimming shortened V by 3 bases and J by 6 bases, and 15 bases separated the two germline ends. The CDR3 consists of 15 residues. The CDR3 coding sequence is TGCGCCAGCAGCCACGATACAGGTGGGATTCAGCCCCAGCATTTT. Protein product: CASSHDTGGIQPQHF.

This clone was seen a single time. V and J are TRBV6-1 and TRBJ1-5, with 9 positions matching TRBD1. V was pared by 0 bases and J by 6 bases, with 12 bases of the junction left unmatched. Germline lookup yields CDR1 MNHNS and CDR2 SASEGT. CDR3 length equals 18 residues. The CDR3 loop reads CASSEAWARDRVAQPQHF. The CDR3 bases are TGTGCCAGCAGTGAAGCGTGGGCCCGGGACAGGGTGGCTCAGCCCCAGCATTTT.

V usage is TRBV13 and J usage is TRBJ2-3; no reliable D call. The CDR3 sequence is 15 residues long. Germline assignment: CDR1 PRHDT and CDR2 FYEKMQ (reference sequence). The V end was cut by 6 bases, the J end by 2 bases, with 15 bases between. The CDR3 DNA sequence: TGTGCCAGCAGGACTGTCGCGAGACACACAGATACGCAGTATTTT. This translates into CASRTVARHTDTQYF.

The chain has TRBV7-9 and TRBJ2-3, with 7 bases aligning to TRBD2. V lost 1 base, J lost 4 bases, and 8 bases stayed unmatched. The V gene's germline CDR1 is SEHNR and CDR2 FQNEAQ (reference sequence). The CDR3 consists of 16 residues. CDR3 in amino acids: CASSLDGGSNADTQYF. The CDR3 DNA follows: TGTGCCAGCAGCTTAGACGGCGGGAGCAACGCAGATACGCAGTATTTT.

By frequency in the sample, this clone is medium-sized (0.01 to 0.1%). The chain joins TRBV6-6 to TRBJ2-5; D is undetermined. Germline V gene lookup returns CDR1 MNHNY and CDR2 SVGAGI (reference sequence). The CDR3 has 15 residues. V was trimmed by 6 bases and J by 5 bases, leaving 19 bases between them. The CDR3 nucleotides are TGTGCCAGCAGAAAGTTACAGTGGGCTCGGGAGACCCAGTACTTC. This translates into CASRKLQWARETQYF.

This clone was recorded once. The chain joins TRBV2 to TRBJ2-7, with D unclear. V lost 6 bases to trimming and J lost 4 bases, with 16 bases between them. The CDR3 consists of 14 residues. CDR1 and CDR2 from the germline V gene are SNHLY and FYNNEI. The CDR3 protein is CASRLTPEWYEQYF. Written as DNA, the CDR3 is TGTGCCAGCAGGTTGACACCGGAATGGTACGAGCAGTACTTC.

This chain links TRBV19 with TRBJ1-5, with D hard to call. Trimming took 3 bases from V and 4 from J, leaving 10 bases between them. This CDR3 is built from 14 residues. Germline V lookup: CDR1 LNHDA, CDR2 SQIVND (reference sequence). CDR3 residues: CASSISGGNQPQHF. DNA for the CDR3: TGTGCCAGTAGTATTTCGGGCGGTAATCAGCCCCAGCATTTT.

This chain joins TRBV5-6 and TRBJ2-3, with no clear D. V lost 6 bases and J lost 3, with 11 bases in between. This CDR3 has 13 residues. CDR1 and CDR2 (germline): SGHDT, YYEEEE. The CDR3 loop is CASTSSPTDTQYF. The CDR3 DNA is TGTGCCAGCACCTCTTCGCCTACAGATACGCAGTATTTT.

The chain carries TRBV29-1 and TRBJ2-1; D perhaps matches TRBD1 (6 bases). The germline gives CDR1 SQVTM, CDR2 ANQGSEA. Trimming took 6 bases from V and 4 from J, leaving 16 bases between them. The CDR3 consists of 14 residues. The CDR3 bases are TGCAGCGTAACGAACAGGGAAATTTACAATGAGCAGTTCTTC. This sequence encodes CSVTNREIYNEQFF.

The rearrangement joins TRBV5-6 to TRBJ1-2; possibly TRBD1 for D (5 bases). Germline CDR1 is SGHDT and CDR2 is YYEEEE. V was clipped by 3 bases and J by 6 bases, with 15 bases between them. This CDR3 contains 14 residues. DNA of the CDR3: TGTGCCAGCAGCTCTGAGCAGGGTCTACATGGCTACACCTTC. Amino acid sequence: CASSSEQGLHGYTF.

By frequency in the sample, this clone is medium-sized. CDR3 in amino acids: CASSPVGTPLEQYF. The CDR3 DNA reads TGTGCCAGCAGCCCAGTGGGGACACCCCTCGAGCAGTACTTC. The gene calls are TRBV13 and TRBJ2-7; a possible D gene is TRBD1 (6 bases). There are 14 residues in the CDR3. Trimming took off 5 bases at V and 6 bases at J, with 17 bases between the two ends. Germline V gene data show CDR1 as PRHDT and CDR2 as FYEKMQ (reference sequence).

The chain carries TRBV5-1 and TRBJ2-2; TRBD2 aligns across 12 bases. The V and J ends lost 2 bases and 0 bases, in that order; junction bases with no gene match: 2. Germline V gene lookup returns CDR1 SGHRS and CDR2 YFSETQ. The CDR3 length is 17 residues. The CDR3 region is CASSFGLAGPNTGELFF. For the CDR3, the DNA is TGCGCCAGCAGCTTCGGACTAGCGGGACCGAACACCGGGGAGCTGTTTTTT. The full variable domain, with the rest looked up from reference TRBV5-1 and TRBJ2-2, is KAGVTQTPRYLIKTRGQQVTLSCSPISGHRSVSWYQQTPGQGLQFLFEYFSETQRNKGNFPGRFSGRQFSNSRSEMNVSTLELGDSALYLCASSFGLAGPNTGELFFGEGSRLTVL.

Concerning this clone: Distinct nucleotide sequences in the sample also encode this CDR3. V and J are TRBV4-1 and TRBJ2-7, with TRBD1 matching over 12 bases. Trimming took 3 bases from V and 0 from J; bases not matched to a gene: 0. Germline lookup yields CDR1 MGHRA and CDR2 YSYEKL. This CDR3 has 15 residues. The CDR3 spells CASSQGQGASYEQYF. CDR3 bases: TGCGCCAGCAGCCAGGGACAGGGGGCCTCCTACGAGCAGTACTTC.

The chain uses TRBV5-4 and TRBJ2-2, with TRBD1 identical over 9 bases. The CDR3 contains 15 residues. Germline V CDR1 and CDR2: SGHNT, YYREEE (reference sequence). V gave up 4 bases and J gave up 6 bases; unmatched junction bases: 7. CDR3 bases: TGTGCCAGCAGCCCGGAGGGGACAGGGCCCGGGGAGCTGTTTTTT. Its translation is CASSPEGTGPGELFF.

Sample share makes this clone medium-sized. The chain employs TRBV5-1 and TRBJ2-1; D unclear. The germline V gene has CDR1 SGHRS and CDR2 YFSETQ. The CDR3 consists of 14 residues. V was pared by 1 base and J by 3 bases, with 8 bases between. CDR3 sequence (DNA): TGCGCCAGCAGCTTGCGACTCGACTACAATGAGCAGTTCTTC. Translating it yields CASSLRLDYNEQFF.

This clone was recorded only once. The chain uses TRBV7-8 and TRBJ2-1; D may correspond to TRBD1 or TRBD2 (5 bases each). Germline loops: CDR1 SGHVS, CDR2 FQNEAQ. V was pared by 7 bases and J by 2 bases, with 15 bases between. This CDR3 is 15 amino acids long. The CDR3 spells CASIPGTSTYNEQFF. The CDR3 DNA sequence: TGTGCCAGCATTCCCGGGACCTCCACCTACAATGAGCAGTTCTTC. Complete variable domain (other parts from reference TRBV7-8 and TRBJ2-1): GAGVSQSPRYKVAKRGQDVALRCDPISGHVSLFWYQQALGQGPEFLTYFQNEAQLDKSGLPSDRFFAERPEGSVSTLKIQRTQQEDSAVYLCASIPGTSTYNEQFFGPGTRLTVL.